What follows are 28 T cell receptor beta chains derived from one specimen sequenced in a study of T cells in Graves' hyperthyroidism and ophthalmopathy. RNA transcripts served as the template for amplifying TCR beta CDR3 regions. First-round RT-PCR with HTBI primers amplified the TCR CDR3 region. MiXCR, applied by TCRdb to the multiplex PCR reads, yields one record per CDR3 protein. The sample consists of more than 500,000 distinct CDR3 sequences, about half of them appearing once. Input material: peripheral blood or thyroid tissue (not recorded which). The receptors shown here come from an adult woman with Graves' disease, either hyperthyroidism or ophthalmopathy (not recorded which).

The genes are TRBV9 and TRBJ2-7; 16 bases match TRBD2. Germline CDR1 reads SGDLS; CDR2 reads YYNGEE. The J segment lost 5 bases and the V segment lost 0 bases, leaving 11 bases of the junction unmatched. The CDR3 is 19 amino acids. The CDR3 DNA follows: TGTGCCAGCAGCGTAGGGGGGACTAGCGGGAGGGCCCGCCCCCACGAGCAGTACTTC. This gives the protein CASSVGGTSGRARPHEQYF.

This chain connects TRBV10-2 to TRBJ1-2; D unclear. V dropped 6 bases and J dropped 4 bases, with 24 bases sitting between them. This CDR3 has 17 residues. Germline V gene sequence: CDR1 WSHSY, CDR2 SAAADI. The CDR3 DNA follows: TGCGCCAGCAGCCAAACCTTCCAACGACGATCCCCCTATGGCTACACCTTC. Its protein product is CASSQTFQRRSPYGYTF.

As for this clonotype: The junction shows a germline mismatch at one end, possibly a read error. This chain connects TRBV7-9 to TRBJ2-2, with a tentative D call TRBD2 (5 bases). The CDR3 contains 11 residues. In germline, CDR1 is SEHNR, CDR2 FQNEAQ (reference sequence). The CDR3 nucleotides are TGTGCCGTTGGGAACACCGGGGATCTGTTTTTT. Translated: CAVGNTGDLFF.

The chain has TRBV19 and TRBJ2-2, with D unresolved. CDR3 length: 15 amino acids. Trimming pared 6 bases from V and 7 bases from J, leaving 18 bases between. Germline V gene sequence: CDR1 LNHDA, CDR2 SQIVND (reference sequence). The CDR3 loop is CASRQTRRAYGELFF. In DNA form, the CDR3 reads TGTGCCAGTAGACAAACCCGGCGCGCCTACGGGGAGCTGTTTTTT.

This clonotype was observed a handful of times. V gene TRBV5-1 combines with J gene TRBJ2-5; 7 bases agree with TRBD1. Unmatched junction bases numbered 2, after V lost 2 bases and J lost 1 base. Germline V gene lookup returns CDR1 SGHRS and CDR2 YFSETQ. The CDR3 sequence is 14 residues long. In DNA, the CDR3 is TGCGCCAGCAGCTTCGGGACAGCCCAAGAGACCCAGTACTTC. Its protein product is CASSFGTAQETQYF.

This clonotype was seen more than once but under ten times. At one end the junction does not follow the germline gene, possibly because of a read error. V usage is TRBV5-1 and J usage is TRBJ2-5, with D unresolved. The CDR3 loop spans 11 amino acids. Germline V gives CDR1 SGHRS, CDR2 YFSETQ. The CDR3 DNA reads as TGCGCCAGCAGCTTAACGGAGACCCAGCACTTC. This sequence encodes CASSLTETQHF.

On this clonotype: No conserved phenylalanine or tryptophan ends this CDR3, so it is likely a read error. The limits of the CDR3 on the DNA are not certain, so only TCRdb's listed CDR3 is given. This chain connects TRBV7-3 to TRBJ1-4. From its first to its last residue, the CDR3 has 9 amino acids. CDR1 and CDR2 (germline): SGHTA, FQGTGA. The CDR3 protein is CASSLTGLA.

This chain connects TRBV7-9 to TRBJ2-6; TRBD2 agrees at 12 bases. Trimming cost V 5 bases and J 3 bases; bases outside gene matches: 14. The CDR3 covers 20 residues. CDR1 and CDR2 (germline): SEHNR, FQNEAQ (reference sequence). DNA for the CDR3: TGTGCCAGCAGCGCCGGACTAGCGGGACTGTCCTTTAATGGGGCCAACGTCCTGACTTTC. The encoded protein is CASSAGLAGLSFNGANVLTF.

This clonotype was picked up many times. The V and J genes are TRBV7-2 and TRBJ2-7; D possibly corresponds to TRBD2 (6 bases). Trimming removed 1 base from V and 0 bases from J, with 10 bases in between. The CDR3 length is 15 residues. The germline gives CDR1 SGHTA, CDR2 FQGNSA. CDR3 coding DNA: TGTGCCAGCAGCTTAGGAGGACTATACTCCTACGAGCAGTACTTC. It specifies CASSLGGLYSYEQYF.

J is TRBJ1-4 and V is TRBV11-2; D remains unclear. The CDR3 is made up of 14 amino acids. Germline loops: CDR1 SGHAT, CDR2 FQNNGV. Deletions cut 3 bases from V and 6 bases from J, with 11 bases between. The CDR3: CASSFGTRDEKLFF. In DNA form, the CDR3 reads TGTGCCAGCAGCTTCGGCACACGGGATGAAAAACTGTTTTTT.

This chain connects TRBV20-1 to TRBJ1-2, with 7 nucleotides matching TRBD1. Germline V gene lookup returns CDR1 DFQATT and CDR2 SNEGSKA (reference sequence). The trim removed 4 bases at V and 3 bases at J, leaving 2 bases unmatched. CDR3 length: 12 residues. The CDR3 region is CSAKTGYYGYTF. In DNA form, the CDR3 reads TGCAGTGCTAAGACAGGGTACTATGGCTACACCTTC.

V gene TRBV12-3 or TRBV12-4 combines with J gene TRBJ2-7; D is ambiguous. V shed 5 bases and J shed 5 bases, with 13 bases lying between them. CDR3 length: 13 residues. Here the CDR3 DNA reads TGTGCCAGCAGTGCCGACATGGGCCACGAGCAGTACTTC. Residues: CASSADMGHEQYF.

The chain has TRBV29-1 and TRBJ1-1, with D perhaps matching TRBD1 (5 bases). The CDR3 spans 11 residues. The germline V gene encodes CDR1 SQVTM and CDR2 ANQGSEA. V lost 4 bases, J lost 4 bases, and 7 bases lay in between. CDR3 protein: CSVVRGTEAFF. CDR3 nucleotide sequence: TGCAGCGTTGTAAGGGGCACTGAAGCTTTCTTT.

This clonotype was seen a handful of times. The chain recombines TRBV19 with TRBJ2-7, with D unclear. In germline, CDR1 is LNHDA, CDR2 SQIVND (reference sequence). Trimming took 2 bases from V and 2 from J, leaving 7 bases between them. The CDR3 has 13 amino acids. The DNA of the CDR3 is TGTGCCAGTAGTATATCCCCGACCTACGAGCAGTACTTC. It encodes CASSISPTYEQYF. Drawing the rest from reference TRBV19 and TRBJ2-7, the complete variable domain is DGGITQSPKYLFRKEGQNVTLSCEQNLNHDAMYWYRQDPGQGLRLIYYSQIVNDFQKGDIAEGYSVSREKKESFPLTVTSAQKNPTAFYLCASSISPTYEQYFGPGTRLTVT.

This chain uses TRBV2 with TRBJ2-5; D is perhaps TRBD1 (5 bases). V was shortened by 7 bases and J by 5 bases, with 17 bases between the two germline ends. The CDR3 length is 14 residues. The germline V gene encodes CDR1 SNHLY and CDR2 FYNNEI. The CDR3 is CASNMEQGYETQYF. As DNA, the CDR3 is TGTGCCAGCAATATGGAGCAGGGTTATGAGACCCAGTACTTC.

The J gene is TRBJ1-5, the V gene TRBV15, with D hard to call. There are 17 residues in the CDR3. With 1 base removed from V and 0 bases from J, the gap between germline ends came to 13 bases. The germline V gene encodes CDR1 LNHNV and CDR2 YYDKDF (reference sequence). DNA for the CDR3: TGTGCCACCAGCAGAGCGCCAGGTTCAACTAGCAATCAGCCCCAGCATTTT. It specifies CATSRAPGSTSNQPQHF.

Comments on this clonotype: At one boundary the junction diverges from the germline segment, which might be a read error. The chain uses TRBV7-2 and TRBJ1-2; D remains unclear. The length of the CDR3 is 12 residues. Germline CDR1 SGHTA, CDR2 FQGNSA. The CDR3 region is CVSSLDVGGYTF. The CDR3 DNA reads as TGTGTCAGCAGCTTAGACGTGGGGGGCTACACCTTC.

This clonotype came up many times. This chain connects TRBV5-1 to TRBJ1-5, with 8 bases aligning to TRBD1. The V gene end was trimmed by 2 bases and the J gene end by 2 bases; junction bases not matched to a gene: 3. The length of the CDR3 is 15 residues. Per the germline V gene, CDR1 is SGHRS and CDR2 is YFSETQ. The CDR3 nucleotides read TGCGCCAGCAGCTTAGGGACAGGTGGCAATCAGCCCCAGCATTTT. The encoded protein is CASSLGTGGNQPQHF.

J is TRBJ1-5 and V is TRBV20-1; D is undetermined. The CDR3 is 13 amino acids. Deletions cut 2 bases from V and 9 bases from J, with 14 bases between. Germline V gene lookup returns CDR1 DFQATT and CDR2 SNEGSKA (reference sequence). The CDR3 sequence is CSARQLEPGPQHF. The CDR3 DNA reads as TGCAGTGCTAGACAGCTAGAGCCGGGGCCCCAGCATTTT.

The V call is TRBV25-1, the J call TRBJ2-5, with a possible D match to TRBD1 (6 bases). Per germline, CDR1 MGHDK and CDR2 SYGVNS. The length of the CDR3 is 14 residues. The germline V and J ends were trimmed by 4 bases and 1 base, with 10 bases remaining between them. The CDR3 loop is CASSALQGQETQYF. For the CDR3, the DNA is TGTGCCAGCAGTGCCTTACAGGGCCAAGAGACCCAGTACTTC.

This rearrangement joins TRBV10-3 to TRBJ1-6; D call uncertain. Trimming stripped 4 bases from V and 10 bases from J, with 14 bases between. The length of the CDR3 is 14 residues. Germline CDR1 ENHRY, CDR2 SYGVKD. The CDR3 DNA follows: TGTGCCATCAGTGGAGACGGAGCAGAATCACCCCTCCACTTT. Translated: CAISGDGAESPLHF.

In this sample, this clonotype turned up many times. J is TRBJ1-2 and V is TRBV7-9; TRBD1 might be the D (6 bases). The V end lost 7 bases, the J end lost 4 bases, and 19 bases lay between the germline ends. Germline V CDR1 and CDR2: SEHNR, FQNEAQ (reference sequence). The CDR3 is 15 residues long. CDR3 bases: TGTGCCAGCACTCCTGAAGGGGGGCTCGCCTATGGCTACACCTTC. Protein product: CASTPEGGLAYGYTF.

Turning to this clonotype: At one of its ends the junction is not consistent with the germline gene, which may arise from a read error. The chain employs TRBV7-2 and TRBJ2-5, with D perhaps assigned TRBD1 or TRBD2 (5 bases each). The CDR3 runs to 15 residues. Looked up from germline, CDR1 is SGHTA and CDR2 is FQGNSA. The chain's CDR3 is CASSPGRRLRETQYF. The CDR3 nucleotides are TGCGCCAGCAGCCCGGGACGGCGACTGCGAGAGACCCAGTACTTC.

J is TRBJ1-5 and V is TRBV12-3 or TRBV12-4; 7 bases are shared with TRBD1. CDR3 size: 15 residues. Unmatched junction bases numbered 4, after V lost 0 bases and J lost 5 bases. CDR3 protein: CASSLARGRDQPQHF. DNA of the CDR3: TGTGCCAGCAGTTTAGCGAGGGGGCGCGATCAGCCCCAGCATTTT.

CDR3 in DNA: TGCAGTGCTGCGACTGGCGGGACAGGGGGGGATCCCCTCCACTTT. This gives the protein CSAATGGTGGDPLHF. J is TRBJ1-6 and V is TRBV20-1; 11 bases match TRBD1. Germline CDR1 reads DFQATT; CDR2 reads SNEGSKA (reference sequence). This CDR3 contains 15 residues. V shed 5 bases, J shed 13 bases, and the junction held 13 bases outside the gene matches.

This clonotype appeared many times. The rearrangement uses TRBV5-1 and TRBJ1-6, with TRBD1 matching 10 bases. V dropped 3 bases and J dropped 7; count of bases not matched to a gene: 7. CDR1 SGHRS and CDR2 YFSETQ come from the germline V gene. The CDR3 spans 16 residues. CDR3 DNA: TGCGCCAGCAGCTCAACCGACAGGGGGCAGAATTCACCCCTCCACTTT. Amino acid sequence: CASSSTDRGQNSPLHF.

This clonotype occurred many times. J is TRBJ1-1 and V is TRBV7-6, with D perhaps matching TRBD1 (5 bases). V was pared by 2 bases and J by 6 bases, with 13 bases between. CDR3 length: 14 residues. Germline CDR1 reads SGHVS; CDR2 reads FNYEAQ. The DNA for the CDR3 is TGTGCCAGCAGCTTACGGGGCGCATTGGCTGAAGCTTTCTTT. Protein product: CASSLRGALAEAFF.

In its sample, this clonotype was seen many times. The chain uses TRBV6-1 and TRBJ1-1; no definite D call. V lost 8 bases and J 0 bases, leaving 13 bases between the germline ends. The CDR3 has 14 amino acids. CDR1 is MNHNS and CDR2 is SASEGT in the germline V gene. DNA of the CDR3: TGTGCCAGCCTTACTTGGACGGTGAACACTGAAGCTTTCTTT. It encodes CASLTWTVNTEAFF.